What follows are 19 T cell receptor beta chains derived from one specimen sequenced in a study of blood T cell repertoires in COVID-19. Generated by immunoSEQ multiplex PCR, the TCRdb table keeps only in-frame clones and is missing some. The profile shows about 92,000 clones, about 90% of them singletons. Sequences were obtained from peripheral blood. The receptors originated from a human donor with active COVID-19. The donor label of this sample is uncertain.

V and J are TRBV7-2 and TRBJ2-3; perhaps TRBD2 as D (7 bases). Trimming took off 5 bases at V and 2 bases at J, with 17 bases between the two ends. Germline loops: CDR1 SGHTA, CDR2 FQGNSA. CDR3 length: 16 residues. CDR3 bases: TGTGCCAGCAGCCCCTTTGCGGGGGCCACCACAGATACGCAGTATTTT. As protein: CASSPFAGATTDTQYF.

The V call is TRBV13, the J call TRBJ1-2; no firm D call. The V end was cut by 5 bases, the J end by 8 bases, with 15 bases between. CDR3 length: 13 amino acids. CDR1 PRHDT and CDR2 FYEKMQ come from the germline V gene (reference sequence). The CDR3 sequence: CASSNNIRGGYTF. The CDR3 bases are TGTGCCAGCAGCAACAATATTCGAGGAGGCTACACCTTC.

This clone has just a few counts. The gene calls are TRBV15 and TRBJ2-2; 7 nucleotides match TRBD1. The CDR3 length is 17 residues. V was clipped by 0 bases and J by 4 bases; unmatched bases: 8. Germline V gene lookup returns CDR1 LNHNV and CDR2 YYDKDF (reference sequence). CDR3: CATSRDYQRQGTGELFF. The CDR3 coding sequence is TGTGCCACCAGCAGAGATTACCAGCGACAGGGCACCGGGGAGCTGTTTTTT.

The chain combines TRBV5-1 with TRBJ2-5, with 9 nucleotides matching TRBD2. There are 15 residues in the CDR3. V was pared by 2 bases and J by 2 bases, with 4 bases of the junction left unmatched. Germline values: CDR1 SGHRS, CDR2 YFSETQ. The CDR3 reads CASSLGLALQETQYF. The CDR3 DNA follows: TGCGCCAGCAGCTTAGGACTAGCGCTACAAGAGACCCAGTACTTC. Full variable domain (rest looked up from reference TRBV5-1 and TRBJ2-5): KAGVTQTPRYLIKTRGQQVTLSCSPISGHRSVSWYQQTPGQGLQFLFEYFSETQRNKGNFPGRFSGRQFSNSRSEMNVSTLELGDSALYLCASSLGLALQETQYFGPGTRLLVL.

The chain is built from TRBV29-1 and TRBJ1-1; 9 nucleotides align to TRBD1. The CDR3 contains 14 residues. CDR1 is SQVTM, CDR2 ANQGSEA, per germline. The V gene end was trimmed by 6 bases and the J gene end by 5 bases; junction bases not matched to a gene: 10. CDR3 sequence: CSVATMTGGTEAFF. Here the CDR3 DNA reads TGCAGCGTCGCTACGATGACAGGGGGGACTGAAGCTTTCTTT.

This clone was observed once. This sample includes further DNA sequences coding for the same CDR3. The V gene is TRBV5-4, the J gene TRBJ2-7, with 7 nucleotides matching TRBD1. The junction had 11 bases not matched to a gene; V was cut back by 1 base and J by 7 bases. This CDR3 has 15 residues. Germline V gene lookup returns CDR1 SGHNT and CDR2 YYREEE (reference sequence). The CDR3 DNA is TGTGCCAGCAGCTTGAAGGGGGCCCCACAGGGAGAGCAGTACTTC. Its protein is CASSLKGAPQGEQYF.

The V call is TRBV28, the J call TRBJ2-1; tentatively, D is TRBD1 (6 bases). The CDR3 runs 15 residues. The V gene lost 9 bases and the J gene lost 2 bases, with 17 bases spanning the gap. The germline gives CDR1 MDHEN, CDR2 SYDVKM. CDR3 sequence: CASADRDTAYNEQFF. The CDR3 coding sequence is TGTGCCAGTGCCGACCGGGACACTGCCTACAATGAGCAGTTCTTC.

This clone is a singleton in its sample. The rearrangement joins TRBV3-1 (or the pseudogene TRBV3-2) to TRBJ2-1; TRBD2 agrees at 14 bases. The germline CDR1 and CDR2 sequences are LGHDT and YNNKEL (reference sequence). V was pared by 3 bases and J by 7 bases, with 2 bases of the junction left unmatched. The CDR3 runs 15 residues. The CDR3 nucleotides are TGTGCCAGCAGCCAGGGGACTAGCGGGGGTAATGAGCAGTTCTTC. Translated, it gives CASSQGTSGGNEQFF.

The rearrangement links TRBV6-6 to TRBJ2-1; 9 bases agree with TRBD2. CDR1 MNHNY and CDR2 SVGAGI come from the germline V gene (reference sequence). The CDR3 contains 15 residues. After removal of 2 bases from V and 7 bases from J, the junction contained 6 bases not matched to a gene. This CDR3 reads CASSYRLAGMNEQFF. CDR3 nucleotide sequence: TGTGCCAGCAGTTACAGGCTAGCGGGGATGAATGAGCAGTTCTTC.

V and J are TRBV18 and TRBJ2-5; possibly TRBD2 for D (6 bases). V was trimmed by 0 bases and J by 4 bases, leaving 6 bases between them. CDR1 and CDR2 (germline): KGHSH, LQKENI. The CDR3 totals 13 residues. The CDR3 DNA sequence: TGTGCCAGCTCACCACCGCGGGGAGAGACCCAGTACTTC. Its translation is CASSPPRGETQYF.

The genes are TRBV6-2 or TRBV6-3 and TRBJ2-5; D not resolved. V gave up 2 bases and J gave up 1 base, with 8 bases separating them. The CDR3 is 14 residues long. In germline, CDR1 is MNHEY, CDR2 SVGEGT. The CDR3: CASSYVRTQETQYF. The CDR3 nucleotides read TGTGCCAGCAGTTACGTGAGAACCCAAGAGACCCAGTACTTC.

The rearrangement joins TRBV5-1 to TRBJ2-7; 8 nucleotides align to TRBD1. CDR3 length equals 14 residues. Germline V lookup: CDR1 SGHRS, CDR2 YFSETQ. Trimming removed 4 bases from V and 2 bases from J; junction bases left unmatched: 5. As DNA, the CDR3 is TGCGCCAGCAGCCCCCCACAGGGGGCCTACGAGCAGTACTTC. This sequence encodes CASSPPQGAYEQYF.

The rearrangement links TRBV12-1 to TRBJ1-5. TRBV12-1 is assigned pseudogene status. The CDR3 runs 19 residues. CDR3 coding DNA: TGTGCCAGCAGCCCCGAAACCGTCACCCCGAGTCGCCGCAATCAGCCCCAGCATTTT. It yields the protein CASSPETVTPSRRNQPQHF.

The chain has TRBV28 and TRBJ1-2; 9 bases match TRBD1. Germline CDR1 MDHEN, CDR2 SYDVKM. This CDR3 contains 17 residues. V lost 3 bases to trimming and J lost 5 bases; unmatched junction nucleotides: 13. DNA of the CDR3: TGTGCCAGCAGTTTGACGGGACAGGGCATCCTACTTTATGGCTACACCTTC. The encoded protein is CASSLTGQGILLYGYTF.

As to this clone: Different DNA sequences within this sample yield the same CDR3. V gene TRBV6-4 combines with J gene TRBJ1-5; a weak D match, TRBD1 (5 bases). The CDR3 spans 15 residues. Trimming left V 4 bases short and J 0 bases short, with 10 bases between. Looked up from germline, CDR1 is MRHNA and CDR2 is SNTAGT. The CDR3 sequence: CASSGRQHSNQPQHF. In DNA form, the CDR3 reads TGTGCCAGCAGTGGGCGACAGCATAGCAATCAGCCCCAGCATTTT.

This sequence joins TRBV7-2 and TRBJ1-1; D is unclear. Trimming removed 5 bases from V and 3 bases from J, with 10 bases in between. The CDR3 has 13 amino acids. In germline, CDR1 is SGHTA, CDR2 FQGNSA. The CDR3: CASSVPQYTEAFF. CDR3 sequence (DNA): TGTGCCAGCAGCGTACCCCAGTACACTGAAGCTTTCTTT.

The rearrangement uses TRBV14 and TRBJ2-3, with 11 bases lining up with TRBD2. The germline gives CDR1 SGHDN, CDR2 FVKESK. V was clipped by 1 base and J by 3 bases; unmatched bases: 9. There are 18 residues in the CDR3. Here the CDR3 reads CASSQGSLLAGVTDTQYF. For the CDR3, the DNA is TGTGCCAGCAGCCAAGGGTCCCTACTAGCGGGGGTAACAGATACGCAGTATTTT. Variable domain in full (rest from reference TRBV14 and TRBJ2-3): EAGVTQFPSHSVIEKGQTVTLRCDPISGHDNLYWYRRVMGKEIKFLLHFVKESKQDESGMPNNRFLAERTGGTYSTLKVQPAELEDSGVYFCASSQGSLLAGVTDTQYFGPGTRLTVL.

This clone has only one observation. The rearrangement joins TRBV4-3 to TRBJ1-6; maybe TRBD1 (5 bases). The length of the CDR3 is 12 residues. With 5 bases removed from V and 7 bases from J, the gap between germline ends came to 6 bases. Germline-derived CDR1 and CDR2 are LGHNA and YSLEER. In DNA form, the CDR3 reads TGCGCCAGCAGCGACAGAAATTCACCCCTCCACTTT. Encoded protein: CASSDRNSPLHF.

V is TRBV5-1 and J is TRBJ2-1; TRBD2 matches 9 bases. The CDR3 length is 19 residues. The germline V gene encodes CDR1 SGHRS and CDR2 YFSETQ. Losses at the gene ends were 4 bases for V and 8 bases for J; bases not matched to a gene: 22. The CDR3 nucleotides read TGCGCCAGCAGCCTGGATTCGCGGGGGGGCTTTTCGTTAAATGATGAGCAGTTCTTC. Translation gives CASSLDSRGGFSLNDEQFF.